The TCR beta chain under discussion was sequenced for a study of regulatory T cells in long-lasting Graves disease. iRepertoire HTBI primers and Arm-PCR of CDR3 regions built TCR beta libraries. TCRdb re-derived calls from the multiplex PCR reads in MiXCR, one entry per CDR3 protein. The sample records about 310,000 distinct CDR3 sequences, roughly 21% being singletons. V lost 4 bases and J lost 4, with 7 bases in between. Germline CDR1 and CDR2: GTSNPN and SVGIG (reference sequence). The CDR3 totals 12 residues. The time point here: persistent/refractory GD, antithyroid drugs over 5 years with positive TRAb. Generation of the TCR library employed RNA extracted from PBMCs.

The sample in question was peripheral blood mononuclear cells (PBMCs), obtained when the disease was refractory, from a patient treated with antithyroid drugs. The clonotype comes from a female donor with Graves disease. The chain is built from TRBV30 and TRBJ2-2; D is perhaps TRBD2 (5 bases). CDR3 DNA sequence: TGTGCCTGGACGGACTCCACCGGGGAGCTGTTTTTT. Its protein product is CAWTDSTGELFF. The whole variable domain, remainder taken from reference TRBV30 and TRBJ2-2, is SQTIHQWPATLVQPVGSPLSLECTVEGTSNPNLYWYRQAAGRGLQLLFYSVGIGQISSEVPQNLSASRPQDRQFILSSKKLLLSDSGFYLCAWTDSTGELFFGEGSRLTVL.